The 28 T cell receptor beta chains listed next were all sequenced from one sample in a study of blood T cell repertoires in COVID-19. Assay used: immunoSEQ multiplex PCR; TCRdb lists only in-frame clones, some missing. The table includes over 350,000 clones, roughly nine tenths detected once. The sample taken for sequencing was PBMCs or T cells enriched from blood (not recorded which). Receptors were obtained from a woman aged 18-29 years with acute COVID-19.

This clone was seen a few times. As DNA, the CDR3 is TGCGCCAGCAGCCTCGAGGGGACAATTTCACCCCTCCACTTT. Its protein product is CASSLEGTISPLHF. The chain has TRBV4-1 and TRBJ1-6, with D tentatively TRBD1 (6 bases). CDR1 is MGHRA and CDR2 is YSYEKL in the germline V gene. This CDR3 comprises 14 residues. Trimming took 4 bases from V and 9 from J, leaving 13 bases between them.

CDR3 region: CASSPGYRGDSPLHF. The CDR3 bases are TGTGCCAGCTCACCAGGTTACAGGGGAGATTCACCCCTCCACTTT. The chain couples TRBV18 to TRBJ1-6; 7 nucleotides line up with TRBD1. Germline CDR1 reads KGHSH; CDR2 reads LQKENI. This CDR3 comprises 15 residues. The V gene end was trimmed by 2 bases and the J gene end by 8 bases; junction bases not matched to a gene: 6.

The V and J genes are TRBV11-2 and TRBJ1-1, with a tentative D call TRBD1 (5 bases). The germline CDR1 and CDR2 sequences are SGHAT and FQNNGV. Trimming pared 0 bases from V and 4 bases from J, leaving 12 bases between. CDR3 size: 15 residues. The CDR3 DNA reads as TGTGCCAGCAGCTTAGATACCAGGGAAGGCACTGAAGCTTTCTTT. Its translation is CASSLDTREGTEAFF.

V and J are TRBV6-6 and TRBJ2-1, with 8 positions matching TRBD2. The germline V gene encodes CDR1 MNHNY and CDR2 SVGAGI (reference sequence). V lost 2 bases and J lost 7; bases outside the gene matches: 7. CDR3 length equals 15 residues. The CDR3 nucleotides are TGTGCCAGCAGTTACGTTGGGACTAGTGGTAATGAGCAGTTCTTC. The encoded protein is CASSYVGTSGNEQFF.

The rearrangement uses TRBV21-1 and TRBJ2-7; the table's D call, TRBD1, has no DNA check behind it. TRBV21-1 constitutes a pseudogene. The CDR3 contains 15 residues. The chain's CDR3 is CASSKVSDRDYEQYF. In DNA form, the CDR3 reads TGTGCCAGCAGCAAGGTATCCGACAGAGATTACGAGCAGTACTTC.

This chain links TRBV5-6 with TRBJ2-3, with 7 bases lining up with TRBD1. With V trimmed by 2 bases and J by 1 base, 4 bases remained unmatched. This CDR3 has 15 residues. Germline CDR1 is SGHDT and CDR2 is YYEEEE. The CDR3 DNA reads TGTGCCAGCAGCTTTTCAGGGGGAGGCACAGATACGCAGTATTTT. It specifies CASSFSGGGTDTQYF.

Points on this clone: Other DNA sequences from this sample encode an identical CDR3 as well. The chain recombines TRBV28 with TRBJ1-2; a weak D match, TRBD1 (6 bases). This CDR3 is built from 13 residues. V lost 3 bases, J lost 2 bases, and 7 bases lay in between. CDR1 MDHEN and CDR2 SYDVKM come from the germline V gene. The CDR3 DNA follows: TGTGCCAGCAGTTTTGGACAGAACTATGGCTACACCTTC. Its translation: CASSFGQNYGYTF.

V usage is TRBV10-3 and J usage is TRBJ2-3; a possible D gene is TRBD1 (6 bases). There are 15 residues in the CDR3. The V gene lost 0 bases and the J gene lost 5 bases, with 12 bases spanning the gap. Germline assignment: CDR1 ENHRY and CDR2 SYGVKD. The CDR3 DNA sequence: TGTGCCATCAGTGAGTCTGGACAGAACAGAGATACGCAGTATTTT. Protein sequence: CAISESGQNRDTQYF.

CDR3: CASSFGRNTEAFF. The CDR3 nucleotides read TGTGCCAGCAGCTTTGGGAGGAACACTGAAGCTTTCTTT. This chain links TRBV5-4 with TRBJ1-1; D unclear. Trimming stripped 2 bases from V and 1 base from J, with 6 bases between. Germline-derived CDR1 and CDR2 are SGHNT and YYREEE (reference sequence). The CDR3 is made up of 13 amino acids. Drawing the rest from reference TRBV5-4 and TRBJ1-1, the complete variable domain is ETGVTQSPTHLIKTRGQQVTLRCSSQSGHNTVSWYQQALGQGPQFIFQYYREEENGRGNFPPRFSGLQFPNYSSELNVNALELDDSALYLCASSFGRNTEAFFGQGTRLTVV.

The CDR3 DNA follows: TGTGCCAGCAGCTTTGGACAGGGGACCGAGCAGTACTTC. Translated: CASSFGQGTEQYF. This chain connects TRBV11-3 to TRBJ2-7; TRBD1 matches 9 bases. The germline V gene has CDR1 SGHNT and CDR2 YENEEA. This CDR3 has 13 residues. With V trimmed by 3 bases and J by 6 bases, 3 bases remained unmatched.

This chain joins TRBV12-3 or TRBV12-4 and TRBJ2-7; 8 bases fit TRBD1. The junction had 6 bases not matched to a gene; V was cut back by 6 bases and J by 5 bases. The CDR3 runs to 13 residues. The CDR3 bases are TGTGCCAGCAGCCTCGACAGGGGCCACGAGCAGTACTTC. It specifies CASSLDRGHEQYF.

The chain has TRBV7-3 and TRBJ2-2; 7 nucleotides align to TRBD1. J gave up 5 bases and V 4 bases, and 1 base lay outside the gene matches. Germline V gene data show CDR1 as SGHTA and CDR2 as FQGTGA. This CDR3 has 13 amino acids. This CDR3 is CASSSGQTGELFF. CDR3 bases: TGTGCCAGCAGCTCGGGACAGACCGGGGAGCTGTTTTTT.

This clone occurred once. The V call is TRBV18, the J call TRBJ2-1; 9 nucleotides match TRBD1. Germline V CDR1 and CDR2: KGHSH, LQKENI. The CDR3 loop spans 15 amino acids. The V segment lost 4 bases and the J segment 9 bases; nucleotides outside the gene matches: 10. CDR3 region: CASSLVPGQGGEQFF. The CDR3 DNA reads as TGTGCCAGCTCACTCGTCCCGGGACAGGGAGGTGAGCAGTTCTTC.

The V call is TRBV10-1, the J call TRBJ2-1, with a tentative D call TRBD1 (5 bases). Deletions cut 0 bases from V and 4 bases from J, with 10 bases between. There are 15 residues in the CDR3. Germline lookup yields CDR1 WNHNN and CDR2 SYGVQD (reference sequence). The CDR3 reads CASSESPGQYNEQFF. CDR3 nucleotides: TGCGCCAGCAGTGAGTCGCCTGGACAATACAATGAGCAGTTCTTC.

The chain combines TRBV10-3 with TRBJ1-3; 9 nucleotides agree with TRBD1. The CDR3 consists of 16 residues. After removal of 4 bases from V and 0 bases from J, the junction contained 4 bases not matched to a gene. Germline CDR1 reads ENHRY; CDR2 reads SYGVKD. CDR3 DNA sequence: TGTGCCATCAGTGGGGACAGGGCCCCCTCTGGAAACACCATATATTTT. It encodes CAISGDRAPSGNTIYF.

The chain combines TRBV5-5 with TRBJ2-7, with a possible D match to TRBD1 (6 bases). Germline CDR1 is SGHKS and CDR2 is YYEKEE (reference sequence). Deletions cut 0 bases from V and 3 bases from J, with 13 bases between. The CDR3 totals 15 residues. The CDR3 sequence: CASSLEGHPSYEQYF. The CDR3 DNA reads TGTGCCAGCAGCTTGGAGGGACACCCTAGCTACGAGCAGTACTTC.

The chain recombines TRBV7-6 with TRBJ1-3; D ambiguous. This CDR3 is 16 amino acids long. Germline V gene lookup returns CDR1 SGHVS and CDR2 FNYEAQ. V gave up 5 bases and J gave up 1 base, with 15 bases separating them. CDR3 DNA: TGTGCCAGCAGCCCCAGGCTAACAAGATCTGGAAACACCATATATTTT. Protein: CASSPRLTRSGNTIYF.

J is TRBJ2-7 and V is TRBV27; D gene ambiguous. This CDR3 is built from 17 residues. Per the germline V gene, CDR1 is MNHEY and CDR2 is SMNVEV (reference sequence). The V end lost 3 bases, the J end lost 6 bases, and 24 bases lay between the germline ends. CDR3 sequence (DNA): TGTGCCAGCAGTTTGCTAGTTACTGGTTGGGTACGTCTCGAGCAGTACTTC. It yields the protein CASSLLVTGWVRLEQYF.

V is TRBV18 and J is TRBJ2-3; TRBD2 aligns across 15 bases. J lost 2 bases, V lost 2 bases, and 2 bases had no gene match. The CDR3 consists of 17 residues. CDR1 is KGHSH and CDR2 is LQKENI in the germline V gene. The CDR3 sequence: CASSPGTSGGPTDTQYF. The CDR3 nucleotides are TGTGCCAGCTCACCAGGGACTAGCGGGGGGCCCACAGATACGCAGTATTTT.

This clone has only a few counts. V usage is TRBV21-1 and J usage is TRBJ1-6; TRBD1 is the table's D call, not checked against the DNA. TRBV21-1 is given as a pseudogene. This CDR3 has 14 amino acids. The CDR3 loop is CASIKRQGDSPLHF. The CDR3 DNA follows: TGTGCCAGCATTAAAAGACAGGGAGATTCACCCCTCCACTTT.

The J gene is TRBJ1-4, the V gene TRBV18; the D gene is possibly TRBD1 (6 bases). The CDR3 spans 14 residues. Trimming stripped 3 bases from V and 5 bases from J, with 10 bases between. Germline V lookup: CDR1 KGHSH, CDR2 LQKENI. CDR3 in amino acids: CASSPDRLNEKLFF. For the CDR3, the DNA is TGTGCCAGCTCACCGGACAGATTAAATGAAAAACTGTTTTTT.

This sequence joins TRBV5-1 and TRBJ2-7; TRBD1 might be the D (6 bases). The CDR3 runs 14 residues. Germline lookup yields CDR1 SGHRS and CDR2 YFSETQ. V dropped 6 bases and J dropped 1 base, with 14 bases sitting between them. This CDR3 reads CASKIGQLSYEQYF. The CDR3 region has the DNA TGCGCCAGCAAAATCGGACAGCTTTCCTACGAGCAGTACTTC.

The chain joins TRBV9 to TRBJ1-2; 8 bases are a match to TRBD1. Germline CDR1 is SGDLS and CDR2 is YYNGEE. CDR3 length equals 15 residues. V was clipped by 2 bases and J by 0 bases; unmatched bases: 3. The CDR3 protein is CASSVGQGPNYGYTF. For the CDR3, the DNA is TGTGCCAGCAGCGTCGGACAGGGACCTAACTATGGCTACACCTTC.

This clone came up once. This rearrangement joins TRBV2 to TRBJ1-2; D unresolved. Germline V gene sequence: CDR1 SNHLY, CDR2 FYNNEI. V shed 0 bases and J shed 9 bases, with 11 bases lying between them. The CDR3 loop spans 13 amino acids. This CDR3 is CASSEAPLGSYTF. The CDR3 DNA sequence: TGTGCCAGCAGTGAAGCGCCCCTAGGAAGCTACACCTTC.

This clone was found a few times. J is TRBJ2-7 and V is TRBV20-1; 8 nucleotides agree with TRBD1. In germline, CDR1 is DFQATT, CDR2 SNEGSKA (reference sequence). The J segment lost 7 bases and the V segment lost 3 bases, leaving 5 bases of the junction unmatched. The length of the CDR3 is 12 residues. CDR3 nucleotides: TGCAGTGCTAGTCTACAGGGGGAAGAGCAGTACTTC. The encoded protein is CSASLQGEEQYF.

The rearrangement joins TRBV7-8 to TRBJ1-1; D is undetermined. This CDR3 contains 16 residues. The ends were cut back, 4 bases at V and 1 base at J, with 16 bases in the middle. Germline V gene data show CDR1 as SGHVS and CDR2 as FQNEAQ. CDR3 DNA: TGTGCCAGCAGCTCCGGTCCGGGGTTGGGGAACACTGAAGCTTTCTTT. It yields the protein CASSSGPGLGNTEAFF. Full variable domain (remainder filled in from reference TRBV7-8 and TRBJ1-1): GAGVSQSPRYKVAKRGQDVALRCDPISGHVSLFWYQQALGQGPEFLTYFQNEAQLDKSGLPSDRFFAERPEGSVSTLKIQRTQQEDSAVYLCASSSGPGLGNTEAFFGQGTRLTVV.

V gene TRBV5-8 combines with J gene TRBJ2-1, with 13 bases identical to TRBD2. Germline-derived CDR1 and CDR2 are SGHTS and YDEGEE. The CDR3 is made up of 16 amino acids. With V trimmed by 3 bases and J by 2 bases, 2 bases remained unmatched. The CDR3 coding sequence is TGTGCCAGCAGCTCGGGACTAGCGGGACCCTACAATGAGCAGTTCTTC. Translating gives CASSSGLAGPYNEQFF.

V and J are TRBV7-9 and TRBJ1-3, with D maybe TRBD1 (6 bases). CDR1 and CDR2 from the germline V gene are SEHNR and FQNEAQ (reference sequence). The CDR3 loop spans 16 amino acids. Trimming cost V 3 bases and J 0 bases, with 12 bases left between them. The chain's CDR3 is CASSFGQLLSGNTIYF. DNA for the CDR3: TGTGCCAGCAGCTTTGGACAGCTCCTCTCTGGAAACACCATATATTTT.